The next 32 T cell receptor beta chains were all read from a single sample in a study of T cell changes during pregnancy in multiple sclerosis. Profiling relied on immunoSEQ multiplex PCR, and the TCRdb table lists in-frame clones only, not all of them. Here the sample spans just under 95,000 clones, approximately 92% being singletons. Sequences were derived from peripheral blood, sampled in the first trimester of pregnancy. The receptors shown here come from a female donor with multiple sclerosis, enrolled in a pregnancy study.

The chain links TRBV19 to TRBJ1-2, with 10 bases lining up with TRBD1. Unmatched junction bases numbered 10, after V lost 10 bases and J lost 8 bases. The germline V gene has CDR1 LNHDA and CDR2 SQIVND (reference sequence). The CDR3 runs 13 residues. The CDR3 DNA follows: TGTGCCACCCGAGACAGGGGGCTGAACGGCTACACCTTC. This translates into CATRDRGLNGYTF.

This rearrangement joins TRBV19 to TRBJ2-7; no definite D call. The V end was cut by 6 bases, the J end by 0 bases, with 12 bases between. The germline CDR1 and CDR2 sequences are LNHDA and SQIVND (reference sequence). There are 14 residues in the CDR3. The CDR3 reads CASSPFFSSYEQYF. CDR3 bases: TGTGCCAGTAGCCCATTCTTCAGCTCCTACGAGCAGTACTTC.

The CDR3 nucleotides read TGCGCCAGCAGTGAAGTGTTTAACAGGGGGAAGGAAGAGACCCAGTACTTC. Protein product: CASSEVFNRGKEETQYF. This rearrangement joins TRBV10-1 to TRBJ2-5; TRBD1 aligns across 8 bases. Trimming removed 3 bases from V and 3 bases from J; junction bases left unmatched: 12. The CDR3 runs to 17 residues. Germline values: CDR1 WNHNN, CDR2 SYGVQD (reference sequence).

The chain carries TRBV25-1 and TRBJ1-5; D not resolved. CDR3 size: 14 residues. The germline V gene has CDR1 MGHDK and CDR2 SYGVNS. Trimming pared 1 base from V and 2 bases from J, leaving 6 bases between. The CDR3: CASSEWGGNQPQHF. CDR3 bases: TGTGCCAGCAGTGAATGGGGAGGCAATCAGCCCCAGCATTTT.

The gene calls are TRBV7-2 and TRBJ2-7; 14 bases match TRBD2. Trimming cost V 3 bases and J 3 bases; bases outside gene matches: 10. The V gene's germline CDR1 is SGHTA and CDR2 FQGNSA. CDR3 length equals 18 residues. CDR3 loop: CASSLVTGTSGSFYEQYF. The CDR3 DNA reads as TGTGCCAGCAGCTTGGTGACCGGGACTAGCGGGAGTTTCTACGAGCAGTACTTC.

This chain connects TRBV27 to TRBJ2-5; 10 bases are shared with TRBD2. The CDR3 is made up of 17 amino acids. Trimming took 2 bases from V and 5 from J; bases not matched to a gene: 11. Germline-derived CDR1 and CDR2 are MNHEY and SMNVEV (reference sequence). The CDR3 nucleotides read TGTGCCAGCAGTTTAGTCCACCTAGCGGGAGACCCGGAGACCCAGTACTTC. This sequence encodes CASSLVHLAGDPETQYF.

The chain joins TRBV7-2 to TRBJ1-4; tentatively, D is TRBD1 (6 bases). Trimming took 5 bases from V and 7 from J, leaving 14 bases between them. The CDR3 runs 14 residues. Germline V gene data show CDR1 as SGHTA and CDR2 as FQGNSA. The CDR3 coding sequence is TGTGCCAGCAGCCAACAGGGTGGGGCTGAAAAACTGTTTTTT. Translation: CASSQQGGAEKLFF.

The rearrangement joins TRBV27 to TRBJ2-7, with 7 positions matching TRBD2. Germline CDR1 reads MNHEY; CDR2 reads SMNVEV (reference sequence). Trimming cost V 3 bases and J 4 bases; bases outside gene matches: 18. The CDR3 is made up of 18 amino acids. The CDR3: CASSLPGGLRRREYEQYF. The DNA for the CDR3 is TGTGCCAGCAGTTTGCCGGGGGGACTCCGCCGCCGCGAATACGAGCAGTACTTC.

The chain joins TRBV5-6 to TRBJ2-7; 8 bases fit TRBD2. The CDR3 runs to 15 residues. Germline V CDR1 and CDR2: SGHDT, YYEEEE. The trim removed 4 bases at V and 2 bases at J, leaving 8 bases unmatched. The CDR3 DNA reads TGTGCCAGCAGCGGAAGCGGGAGAGCCACCTACGAGCAGTACTTC. Translation gives CASSGSGRATYEQYF.

The CDR3 DNA reads as TGTGCCAGCAGCTCTCTCTCCGGGACAGGGGCGGAAAAACTGTTTTTT. The encoded protein is CASSSLSGTGAEKLFF. This chain connects TRBV7-9 to TRBJ1-4; 10 nucleotides match TRBD1. The CDR3 length is 16 residues. Germline trimming cut 4 bases from V and 8 bases from J; bases unmatched to any gene: 10. CDR1 SEHNR and CDR2 FQNEAQ come from the germline V gene (reference sequence).

V usage is TRBV7-6 and J usage is TRBJ2-1, with D possibly matching TRBD2 (6 bases). The CDR3 covers 16 residues. CDR1 SGHVS and CDR2 FNYEAQ come from the germline V gene. Deletions cut 1 base from V and 2 bases from J, with 12 bases between. The CDR3 sequence: CASSLGGSGPYNEQFF. The CDR3 nucleotides read TGTGCCAGCAGCTTAGGAGGTAGCGGACCCTACAATGAGCAGTTCTTC.

The chain uses TRBV7-8 and TRBJ2-1; D perhaps matches TRBD2 (5 bases). This CDR3 contains 17 residues. Per germline, CDR1 SGHVS and CDR2 FQNEAQ. Between the trimmed V and J ends, which lost 4 bases and 4 bases, there was a span of 20 bases. CDR3 in amino acids: CASSSGGLGGRYNEQFF. CDR3 in DNA: TGTGCCAGCAGCTCCGGAGGTTTAGGTGGCAGGTACAATGAGCAGTTCTTC.

The chain is built from TRBV11-3 and TRBJ2-1; 11 nucleotides line up with TRBD2. The ends lost 5 bases at V and 5 bases at J; junction bases unmatched: 5. The germline CDR1 and CDR2 sequences are SGHNT and YENEEA. The CDR3 sequence is 15 residues long. CDR3 DNA: TGTGCCAGCAGCGTTACTAGCGGGAGTGACAATGAGCAGTTCTTC. Its translation is CASSVTSGSDNEQFF.

CDR3 sequence (DNA): TGTGCCAGCAGCGTAGCGGGCGGACAGGACCACTATGGCTACACCTTC. Its translation is CASSVAGGQDHYGYTF. The J gene is TRBJ1-2, the V gene TRBV9; 7 bases align to TRBD1. The CDR3 extends over 16 amino acids. Losses at the gene ends were 0 bases for V and 3 bases for J; bases not matched to a gene: 8. The germline V gene encodes CDR1 SGDLS and CDR2 YYNGEE.

This chain uses TRBV15 with TRBJ2-5, with TRBD1 matching over 8 bases. The V and J ends lost 3 bases and 1 base, in that order; junction bases with no gene match: 7. The CDR3 loop spans 16 amino acids. Germline loops: CDR1 LNHNV, CDR2 YYDKDF (reference sequence). This CDR3 reads CATSRARGRGQETQYF. In DNA form, the CDR3 reads TGTGCCACCAGCAGGGCCAGGGGGCGCGGCCAAGAGACCCAGTACTTC.

This sequence joins TRBV19 and TRBJ1-5; D is perhaps TRBD1 (5 bases). In germline, CDR1 is LNHDA, CDR2 SQIVND (reference sequence). V lost 4 bases and J 0 bases, leaving 13 bases between the germline ends. The CDR3 totals 16 residues. In nucleotides, the CDR3 is TGTGCCAGTAGTAGGGGCAGGCCGGTTAGCAATCAGCCCCAGCATTTT. Translating it yields CASSRGRPVSNQPQHF.

A single count supports this clone. The V and J genes are TRBV5-1 and TRBJ2-4; D might be TRBD1 (6 bases). The germline V gene has CDR1 SGHRS and CDR2 YFSETQ. The CDR3 consists of 15 residues. Trimming left V 4 bases short and J 0 bases short, with 11 bases between. As DNA, the CDR3 is TGCGCCAGCAGCCTAGGGACACTAGCCAAAAACATTCAGTACTTC. Protein sequence: CASSLGTLAKNIQYF.

This chain connects TRBV6-5 to TRBJ2-7, with D possibly TRBD1 on 6 matching bases. The CDR3 consists of 14 residues. Between the trimmed V and J ends, which lost 4 bases and 4 bases, there was a span of 14 bases. The germline CDR1 and CDR2 sequences are MNHEY and SVGAGI. CDR3 DNA sequence: TGTGCCAGCAGTTCCGGGCTCAGGGGATACGAGCAGTACTTC. It specifies CASSSGLRGYEQYF.

V is TRBV12-2 and J is TRBJ2-5; the D call in the table, TRBD2, was not verified against the DNA. TRBV12-2 is recorded as a pseudogene. CDR3 length: 16 residues. CDR3 DNA: TGTGCAAGTCGCCCGACGGGACTAGCGGGAGAGGAGACCCAGTACTTC. Protein: CASRPTGLAGEETQYF.

V and J are TRBV11-3 and TRBJ2-3; tentative D call: TRBD2 (6 bases). Germline assignment: CDR1 SGHNT and CDR2 YENEEA. V dropped 0 bases and J dropped 2 bases, with 9 bases sitting between them. This CDR3 has 15 amino acids. CDR3 sequence: CASSLDGSDTDTQYF. DNA of the CDR3: TGTGCCAGCAGCTTAGACGGGAGCGACACAGATACGCAGTATTTT.

In its sample, this clone was seen once. This chain joins TRBV7-2 and TRBJ2-6; no firm D call. This CDR3 spans 19 amino acids. The germline V gene has CDR1 SGHTA and CDR2 FQGNSA. The V and J ends lost 5 bases and 12 bases respectively, with 32 bases between them. The CDR3 here is CASSARLVLTQVHSSVLTF. As DNA, the CDR3 is TGTGCCAGCAGCGCCCGCCTCGTACTCACCCAAGTGCACTCTTCCGTCCTGACTTTC.

The chain combines TRBV4-1 with TRBJ2-3, with D possibly TRBD1 on 5 matching bases. This CDR3 region has 13 residues. V was clipped by 3 bases and J by 11 bases, with 15 bases between them. Looked up from germline, CDR1 is MGHRA and CDR2 is YSYEKL. The DNA of the CDR3 is TGCGCCAGCAGCCAGCCCGGACAAACACGGCAGTATTTT. Protein product: CASSQPGQTRQYF.

The V gene is TRBV6-5, the J gene TRBJ1-1; D unclear. Per germline, CDR1 MNHEY and CDR2 SVGAGI. There are 14 residues in the CDR3. Trimming stripped 3 bases from V and 6 bases from J, with 14 bases between. The CDR3 bases are TGTGCCAGCAGTTATGCGGGAGAGAGCGCTGAAGCTTTCTTT. Amino acid sequence: CASSYAGESAEAFF.

This sequence joins TRBV6-4 and TRBJ2-1, with a weak D call TRBD2 (6 bases). The CDR3 is 15 amino acids. Between the trimmed V and J ends, which lost 6 bases and 2 bases, there was a span of 14 bases. Per the germline V gene, CDR1 is MRHNA and CDR2 is SNTAGT. For the CDR3, the DNA is TGTGCCAGCAGACCAAACGGGGAGGCCTACAATGAGCAGTTCTTC. This codes for CASRPNGEAYNEQFF.

The chain carries TRBV19 and TRBJ2-3, with 9 bases lining up with TRBD2. Per the germline V gene, CDR1 is LNHDA and CDR2 is SQIVND (reference sequence). The CDR3 is 15 residues long. Losses at the gene ends were 3 bases for V and 1 base for J; bases not matched to a gene: 2. CDR3: CASSIGGRGTDTQYF. The CDR3 DNA is TGTGCCAGTAGTATTGGCGGGAGGGGCACAGATACGCAGTATTTT.

The chain is built from TRBV4-3 and TRBJ2-7; 7 bases agree with TRBD2. The V segment lost 0 bases and the J segment 2 bases; nucleotides outside the gene matches: 4. The CDR3 length is 15 residues. From germline, CDR1 is LGHNA and CDR2 YSLEER. CDR3 coding DNA: TGCGCCAGCAGCCAAGATGAGGGAGGGCCCTACGAGCAGTACTTC. Its protein product is CASSQDEGGPYEQYF.

V is TRBV28 and J is TRBJ2-7; D not certain. Deletions cut 3 bases from V and 3 bases from J, with 9 bases between. This CDR3 contains 13 residues. Germline V gene sequence: CDR1 MDHEN, CDR2 SYDVKM. CDR3 DNA: TGTGCCAGCAGTTTCTCGCGGCTCTACGAGCAGTACTTC. Translated, it gives CASSFSRLYEQYF.

The chain is built from TRBV2 and TRBJ2-2, with a possible D match to TRBD2 (6 bases). The CDR3 length is 14 residues. Germline V gene lookup returns CDR1 SNHLY and CDR2 FYNNEI. V shed 4 bases and J shed 4 bases, with 10 bases lying between them. The CDR3 DNA reads as TGTGCCAGCAGTGCGGCGGGGCTCACCGGGGAGCTGTTTTTT. Amino acid sequence: CASSAAGLTGELFF.

The chain is built from TRBV19 and TRBJ2-1, with TRBD1 matching over 10 bases. This CDR3 region has 16 residues. J gave up 7 bases and V 3 bases, and 9 bases lay outside the gene matches. CDR1 and CDR2 (germline): LNHDA, SQIVND (reference sequence). The CDR3 region has the DNA TGTGCCAGTAGTATTCTGGGGGGACAGGGGTCAAATGAGCAGTTCTTC. This encodes CASSILGGQGSNEQFF.

The chain employs TRBV2 and TRBJ2-7, with 9 nucleotides matching TRBD1. The germline CDR1 and CDR2 sequences are SNHLY and FYNNEI. CDR3 length equals 14 residues. V gave up 6 bases and J gave up 6 bases; unmatched junction bases: 9. DNA of the CDR3: TGTGCCAGCAGCGTACAGGGGGCGAGTTTCGAGCAGTACTTC. Translating it yields CASSVQGASFEQYF.

V is TRBV10-2 and J is TRBJ2-7; 11 bases are a match to TRBD1. Trimming cost V 4 bases and J 1 base; bases outside gene matches: 6. The CDR3 is made up of 16 amino acids. Germline V gene lookup returns CDR1 WSHSY and CDR2 SAAADI. DNA of the CDR3: TGCGCCAGCAGTGCCCGCCGGGACAGGGGGTCCTACGAGCAGTACTTC. This sequence encodes CASSARRDRGSYEQYF.

This clone was counted many times. V usage is TRBV7-9 and J usage is TRBJ1-1; the D gene is possibly TRBD1 (6 bases). Germline values: CDR1 SEHNR, CDR2 FQNEAQ (reference sequence). The CDR3 loop spans 11 amino acids. Trimming left V 6 bases short and J 7 bases short, with 9 bases between. The CDR3 DNA follows: TGTGCCAGCAGAGTACAGGGTGAAGCTTTCTTT. Translated, it gives CASRVQGEAFF.